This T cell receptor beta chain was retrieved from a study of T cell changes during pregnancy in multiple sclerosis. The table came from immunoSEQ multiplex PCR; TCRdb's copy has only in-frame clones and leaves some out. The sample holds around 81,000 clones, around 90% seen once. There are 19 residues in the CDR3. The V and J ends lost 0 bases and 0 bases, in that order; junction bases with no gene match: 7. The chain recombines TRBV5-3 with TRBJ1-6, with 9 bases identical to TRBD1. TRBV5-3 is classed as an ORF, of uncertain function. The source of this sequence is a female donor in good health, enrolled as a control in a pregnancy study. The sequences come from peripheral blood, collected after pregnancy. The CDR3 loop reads CARSLDRGHASSYNSPLHF. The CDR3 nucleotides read TGTGCCAGAAGCTTGGACAGGGGGCACGCGAGCTCCTATAATTCACCCCTCCACTTT.